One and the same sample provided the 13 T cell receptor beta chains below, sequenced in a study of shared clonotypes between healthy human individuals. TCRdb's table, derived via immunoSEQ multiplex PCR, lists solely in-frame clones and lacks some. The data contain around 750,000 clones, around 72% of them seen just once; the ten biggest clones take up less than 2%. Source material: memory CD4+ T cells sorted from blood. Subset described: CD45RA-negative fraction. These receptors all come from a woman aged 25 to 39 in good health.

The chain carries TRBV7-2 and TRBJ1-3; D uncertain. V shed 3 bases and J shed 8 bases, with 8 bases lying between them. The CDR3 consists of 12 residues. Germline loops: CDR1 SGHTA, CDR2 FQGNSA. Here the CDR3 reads CASSLSDHTIYF. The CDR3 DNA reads TGTGCCAGCAGCTTGAGTGACCACACCATATATTTT.

In nucleotides, the CDR3 is TGTGCTAAGCGGGAGTGGGGACCTCGTGCTAGCACAGATACGCAGTATTTT. It specifies CAKREWGPRASTDTQYF. V and J are TRBV19 and TRBJ2-3; the match to TRBD2 covers 8 bases. The CDR3 contains 17 residues. The V gene's germline CDR1 is LNHDA and CDR2 SQIVND (reference sequence).

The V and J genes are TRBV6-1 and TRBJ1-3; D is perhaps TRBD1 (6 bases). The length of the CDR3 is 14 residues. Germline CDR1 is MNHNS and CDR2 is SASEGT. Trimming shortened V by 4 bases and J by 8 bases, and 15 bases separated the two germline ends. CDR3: CASSGLNRGDTIYF. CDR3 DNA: TGTGCCAGCAGTGGCCTAAATAGGGGGGACACCATATATTTT.

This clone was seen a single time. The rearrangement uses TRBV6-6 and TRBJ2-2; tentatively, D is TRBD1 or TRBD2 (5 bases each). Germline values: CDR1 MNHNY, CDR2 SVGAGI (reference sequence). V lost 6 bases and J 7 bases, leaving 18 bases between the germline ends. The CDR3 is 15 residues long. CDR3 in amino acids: CASSHGQGDGGELFF. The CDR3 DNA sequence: TGTGCCAGCAGCCACGGGCAGGGAGATGGCGGGGAGCTGTTTTTT.

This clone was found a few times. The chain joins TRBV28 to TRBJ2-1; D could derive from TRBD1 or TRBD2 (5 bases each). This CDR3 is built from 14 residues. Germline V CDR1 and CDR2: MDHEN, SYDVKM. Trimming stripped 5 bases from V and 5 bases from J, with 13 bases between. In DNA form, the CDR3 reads TGTGCCAGCAGTGGGACCCCGCATCACAATGAGCAGTTCTTC. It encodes CASSGTPHHNEQFF. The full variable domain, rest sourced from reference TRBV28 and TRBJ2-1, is DVKVTQSSRYLVKRTGEKVFLECVQDMDHENMFWYRQDPGLGLRLIYFSYDVKMKEKGDIPEGYSVSREKKERFSLILESASTNQTSMYLCASSGTPHHNEQFFGPGTRLTVL.

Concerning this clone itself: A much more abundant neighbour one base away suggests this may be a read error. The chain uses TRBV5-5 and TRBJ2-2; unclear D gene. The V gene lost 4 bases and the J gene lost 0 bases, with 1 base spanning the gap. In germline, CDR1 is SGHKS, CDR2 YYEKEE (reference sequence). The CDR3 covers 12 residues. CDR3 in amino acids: CASSPNTGELFF. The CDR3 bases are TGTGCCAGCAGCCCGAACACCGGGGAGCTGTTTTTT.

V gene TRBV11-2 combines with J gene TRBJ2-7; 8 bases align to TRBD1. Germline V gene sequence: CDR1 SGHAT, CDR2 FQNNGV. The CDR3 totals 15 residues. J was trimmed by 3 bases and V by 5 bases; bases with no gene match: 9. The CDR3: CASSPTGTGSYEQYF. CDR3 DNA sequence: TGTGCCAGCAGCCCCACCGGGACAGGCAGCTACGAGCAGTACTTC.

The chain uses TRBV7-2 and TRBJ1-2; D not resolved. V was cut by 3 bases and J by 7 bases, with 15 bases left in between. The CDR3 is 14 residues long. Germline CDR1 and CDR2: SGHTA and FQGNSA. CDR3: CASSFGGVRGGYTF. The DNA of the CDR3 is TGTGCCAGCAGCTTTGGTGGGGTGCGTGGTGGCTACACCTTC.

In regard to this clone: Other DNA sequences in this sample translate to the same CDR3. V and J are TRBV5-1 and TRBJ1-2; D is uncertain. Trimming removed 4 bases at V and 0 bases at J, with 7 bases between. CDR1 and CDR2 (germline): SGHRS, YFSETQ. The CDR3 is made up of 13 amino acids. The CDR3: CASSPGPNYGYTF. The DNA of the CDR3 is TGCGCCAGCAGCCCCGGACCTAACTATGGCTACACCTTC.

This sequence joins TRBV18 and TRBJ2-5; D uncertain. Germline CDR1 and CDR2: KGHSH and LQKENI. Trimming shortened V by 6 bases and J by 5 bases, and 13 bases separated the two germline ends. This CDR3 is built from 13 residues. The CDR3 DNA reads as TGTGCCAGCTCGCCCCTCAATTCGGAGACCCAGTACTTC. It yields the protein CASSPLNSETQYF. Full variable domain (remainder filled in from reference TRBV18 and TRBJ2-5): NAGVMQNPRHLVRRRGQEARLRCSPMKGHSHVYWYRQLPEEGLKFMVYLQKENIIDESGMPKERFSAEFPKEGPSILRIQQVVRGDSAAYFCASSPLNSETQYFGPGTRLLVL.

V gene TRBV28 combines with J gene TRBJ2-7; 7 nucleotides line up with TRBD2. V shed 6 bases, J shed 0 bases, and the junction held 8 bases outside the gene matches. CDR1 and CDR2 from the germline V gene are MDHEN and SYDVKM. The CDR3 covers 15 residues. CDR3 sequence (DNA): TGTGCCAGCAGGACACCTAGCGGCAACTCCTACGAGCAGTACTTC. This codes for CASRTPSGNSYEQYF.

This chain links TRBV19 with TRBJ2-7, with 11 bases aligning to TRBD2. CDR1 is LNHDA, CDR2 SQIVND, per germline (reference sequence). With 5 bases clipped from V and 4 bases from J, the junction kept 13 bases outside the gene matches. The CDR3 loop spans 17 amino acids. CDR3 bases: TGTGCCAGTAGTTCGGGTAGCGGGAGGGCCAAACCATACGAGCAGTACTTC. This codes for CASSSGSGRAKPYEQYF.

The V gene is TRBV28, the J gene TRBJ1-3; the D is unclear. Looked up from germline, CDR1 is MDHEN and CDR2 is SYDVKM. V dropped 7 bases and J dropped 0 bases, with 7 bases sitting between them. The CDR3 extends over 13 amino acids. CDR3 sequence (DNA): TGTGCCAGCACAGTTCCCTCTGGAAACACCATATATTTT. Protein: CASTVPSGNTIYF.